These T cell receptor beta chains were read from a single sample in a study of blood T cell repertoires in COVID-19. Method: immunoSEQ multiplex PCR; TCRdb's copy keeps in-frame clones and lacks some. The data show 95,000 to 150,000 clones, almost 80% seen once. Sequenced input: peripheral blood. All receptors derive from a human donor in a cohort sampled during active COVID-19. CDR3s leave out the opening cysteine and the closing phenylalanine or tryptophan. The order of the fields is CDR3 length, V gene, CDR3 protein.

14,TRBV24-1,ATSDSGRTGTDIQY
13,TRBV7-9,ASSLQSRGPGELF
13,TRBV2,ASSFRPGSNEKLF
12,TRBV7-9,ASSGGDANEKLF
14,TRBV7-2,ASSPRPGTSGREQY
14,TRBV7-9,ASSLVVGATNEKLF
11,TRBV9,AGRASAGDEQF
14,TRBV18,ASSLGLAGEGYEQF
12,TRBV23-1,ASSQSGLNTEAF
13,TRBV18,ASSPSEVPNSPLH
11,TRBV29-1,SVGAGGQETQY
14,TRBV2,ASSVIAGGRTDTQY
12,TRBV5-4,ASRPQGNYNEQF
10,TRBV10-3,ATSGSGSSQY
12,TRBV5-1,ASSSGTGGYEQY
13,TRBV7-2,ASSLDRGMNTEAF
12,TRBV18,ASSLLDRVSWAF
14,TRBV4-1,ASSQTDVLSGDTQY
13,TRBV4-3,ASSQDDRGNTEAF
13,TRBV11-2,ASRSQQGSRGPGT
14,TRBV30,AWSVGGRDINSPLH
11,TRBV7-2,ASSLGGFDEQY
12,TRBV29-1,SALHRGVAGELF
13,TRBV7-8,ASSRDGTVYNEQF
12,TRBV2,ASSEDNSYHEQF
12,TRBV5-1,ASSLPGSGNTIY
10,TRBV10-3,AIGQGMNTIY
17,TRBV5-8,ASSLINLPGRVKPYEQY
15,TRBV21-1,ASSKVPRLNPQETQY
14,TRBV19,ASSPQGASSNQPQH
12,TRBV10-3,AISELGQAYEQY
15,TRBV6-2/TRBV6-3,ASSSQPTLGSYNEQF
14,TRBV7-2,ASSSLGKRVYNEQF
12,TRBV9,ASRTGGGTDTQY
11,TRBV19,ASSSYRVGELF
14,TRBV3-1/TRBV3-2,ASSPRPGLAYNEQF
12,TRBV14,ASSQLTDNTEAF
14,TRBV5-4,ASSFASGGKRGTQY
11,TRBV18,ASSMGATDTQY
19,TRBV18,ASFGQGAPGLAGGTDNEQF
13,TRBV7-2,ASSLRTGGTDTQY
13,TRBV4-3,ASSRYSATNEKLF
13,TRBV28,ASITRARTNYGYT
11,TRBV4-1,ASSQASRETQY
12,TRBV6-5,ASSSGQGGQTQY
12,TRBV9,ASSAMEVNTEAF
12,TRBV5-1,ASSLGSGVPEAF
15,TRBV4-3,ASSQAPRGGNTGELF
15,TRBV19,ASKGLAGGLSYNEQF
12,TRBV20-1,SASSRQGLYGYT
12,TRBV5-1,ASTAGGARPEAF
12,TRBV6-2/TRBV6-3,ASSYTTGTDTQY
9,TRBV28,ASSSDQPQH
16,TRBV7-9,ASSGLSGGHSSYNEQF